Listed here are 32 T cell receptor beta chains from one sample, sequenced in a study of blood T cell repertoires in COVID-19. TCRdb's copy holds only in-frame clones and misses some; the assay was immunoSEQ multiplex PCR. The table includes about 310,000 clones, roughly 87% detected once. The sample taken for sequencing was PBMCs or T cells enriched from blood (not recorded which). The receptors derive from a woman between 18 and 29 years old who had recovered from COVID-19.

The chain uses TRBV7-2 and TRBJ1-5; 7 nucleotides align to TRBD1. The CDR3 length is 14 residues. Germline loops: CDR1 SGHTA, CDR2 FQGNSA. V was pared by 2 bases and J by 2 bases, with 0 bases of the junction left unmatched. The CDR3 is CASSLTGGNQPQHF. CDR3 nucleotide sequence: TGTGCCAGCAGCTTAACAGGGGGCAATCAGCCCCAGCATTTT.

The rearrangement uses TRBV9 and TRBJ1-4, with 7 bases that match TRBD1. Looked up from germline, CDR1 is SGDLS and CDR2 is YYNGEE. Trimming at V came to 4 bases and at J to 7 bases, leaving 7 bases not matched to a gene. The CDR3 spans 14 residues. The DNA for the CDR3 is TGTGCCAGCAGCCCGAGGACAGGTTCTGAAAAACTGTTTTTT. Protein sequence: CASSPRTGSEKLFF.

The genes are TRBV15 and TRBJ1-5; D might be TRBD1 (5 bases). CDR3 size: 14 residues. V was trimmed by 0 bases and J by 3 bases, leaving 6 bases between them. The V gene's germline CDR1 is LNHNV and CDR2 YYDKDF (reference sequence). The CDR3, as DNA: TGTGCCACCAGCAGAGACAGGGCCAATCAGCCCCAGCATTTT. Its protein product is CATSRDRANQPQHF.

This chain joins TRBV9 and TRBJ2-7; D is unclear. The V end was cut by 0 bases, the J end by 2 bases, with 12 bases between. Germline V gene sequence: CDR1 SGDLS, CDR2 YYNGEE. CDR3 length equals 15 residues. CDR3 nucleotides: TGTGCCAGCAGCGTAGCCCCAGGATTGACCTACGAGCAGTACTTC. It specifies CASSVAPGLTYEQYF.

The chain links TRBV5-4 to TRBJ2-1, with 7 bases identical to TRBD2. The CDR3 runs to 18 residues. The V segment lost 0 bases and the J segment 3 bases; nucleotides outside the gene matches: 12. Germline CDR1 is SGHNT and CDR2 is YYREEE (reference sequence). For the CDR3, the DNA is TGTGCCAGCAGCTTGGGGGAGGCTAGCGGACGGATCTACAATGAGCAGTTCTTC. Translating gives CASSLGEASGRIYNEQFF.

This chain uses TRBV5-4 with TRBJ2-2, with a possible D match to TRBD1 (5 bases). Looked up from germline, CDR1 is SGHNT and CDR2 is YYREEE (reference sequence). The CDR3 sequence is 14 residues long. Deletions cut 2 bases from V and 5 bases from J, with 10 bases between. The CDR3 DNA is TGTGCCAGCAGCTTAAATGACAGAACCGGGGAGCTGTTTTTT. It is translated as CASSLNDRTGELFF.

The genes are TRBV19 and TRBJ1-2, with TRBD1 identical over 7 bases. V lost 3 bases, J lost 3 bases, and 1 base stayed unmatched. Germline values: CDR1 LNHDA, CDR2 SQIVND (reference sequence). This CDR3 contains 13 residues. The CDR3 reads CASSMGTDYGYTF. The CDR3 coding sequence is TGTGCCAGTAGTATGGGGACAGACTATGGCTACACCTTC.

The genes are TRBV14 and TRBJ2-1, with TRBD2 identical over 8 bases. CDR1 and CDR2 from the germline V gene are SGHDN and FVKESK. V was pared by 2 bases and J by 2 bases, with 5 bases of the junction left unmatched. The CDR3 is 16 residues long. CDR3 region: CASSQLGSGTYNEQFF. The CDR3 coding sequence is TGTGCCAGCAGCCAATTGGGTAGCGGGACCTACAATGAGCAGTTCTTC.

V gene TRBV7-2 combines with J gene TRBJ2-7; the D gene is possibly TRBD1 (6 bases). V was trimmed by 5 bases and J by 3 bases, leaving 14 bases between them. The CDR3 is 14 amino acids. Germline-derived CDR1 and CDR2 are SGHTA and FQGNSA. The CDR3 sequence: CASSAHKGGYEQYF. The CDR3 region has the DNA TGTGCCAGCAGCGCTCATAAAGGGGGCTACGAGCAGTACTTC.

This chain links TRBV4-3 with TRBJ1-4; possible D gene TRBD1, 6 bases. Looked up from germline, CDR1 is LGHNA and CDR2 is YSLEER. The ends were cut back, 0 bases at V and 4 bases at J, with 18 bases in the middle. This CDR3 contains 18 residues. The CDR3 DNA is TGCGCCAGCAGCCAAGATACCTTTACAGGGTCCATTAATGAAAAACTGTTTTTT. This translates into CASSQDTFTGSINEKLFF.

The chain joins TRBV28 to TRBJ1-5; D gene unclear. Trimming removed 2 bases at V and 5 bases at J, with 10 bases between. Per germline, CDR1 MDHEN and CDR2 SYDVKM. The CDR3 contains 14 residues. The CDR3 loop is CASSLISGHQPQHF. As DNA, the CDR3 is TGTGCCAGCAGTTTAATTTCAGGCCATCAGCCCCAGCATTTT.

The rearrangement uses TRBV7-9 and TRBJ2-4; 9 bases line up with TRBD2. Germline V lookup: CDR1 SEHNR, CDR2 FQNEAQ (reference sequence). The CDR3 has 14 residues. The V gene end was trimmed by 6 bases and the J gene end by 7 bases; junction bases not matched to a gene: 7. The CDR3 reads CASSQLAGPNIQYF. DNA for the CDR3: TGTGCCAGCAGTCAGCTAGCGGGACCGAACATTCAGTACTTC.

J is TRBJ1-3 and V is TRBV9, with D possibly matching TRBD1 (6 bases). The CDR3 sequence is 17 residues long. Germline V gene sequence: CDR1 SGDLS, CDR2 YYNGEE. With 2 bases removed from V and 1 base from J, the gap between germline ends came to 16 bases. Here the CDR3 DNA reads TGTGCCAGCAGCGTCGCAAGATCGACAGGATCTGGAAACACCATATATTTT. It codes for CASSVARSTGSGNTIYF.

The V and J genes are TRBV4-2 and TRBJ2-5, with 8 bases matching TRBD2. CDR3 size: 18 residues. Germline assignment: CDR1 LGHNA and CDR2 YNFKEQ. V was pared by 1 base and J by 0 bases, with 10 bases of the junction left unmatched. In DNA form, the CDR3 reads TGTGCCAGCAGCCAAGCCCTAGCGGGCCTCCTCAACCAAGAGACCCAGTACTTC. Its translation is CASSQALAGLLNQETQYF.

This chain connects TRBV7-2 to TRBJ1-4; unclear D gene. V was cut by 3 bases and J by 12 bases, with 14 bases left in between. Germline V lookup: CDR1 SGHTA, CDR2 FQGNSA. The CDR3 is 13 amino acids. The CDR3 spells CASSFPPSRQLFF. CDR3 bases: TGTGCCAGCAGCTTCCCTCCTAGTAGGCAACTGTTTTTT.

The DNA for the CDR3 is TGTGCCAGCAGCGCGCTAGTTGCCTACGAGCAGTACTTC. Protein product: CASSALVAYEQYF. The chain links TRBV5-6 to TRBJ2-7; D ambiguous. Germline assignment: CDR1 SGHDT and CDR2 YYEEEE. The CDR3 is made up of 13 amino acids. The germline V and J ends were trimmed by 4 bases and 2 bases, with 10 bases remaining between them.

DNA for the CDR3: TGTGCCAGCAGCGGAACAGGGGATCACTATGGCTACACCTTC. The encoded protein is CASSGTGDHYGYTF. The chain employs TRBV9 and TRBJ1-2, with 7 bases matching TRBD1. The CDR3 extends over 14 amino acids. The trim removed 3 bases at V and 3 bases at J, leaving 5 bases unmatched. Germline lookup yields CDR1 SGDLS and CDR2 YYNGEE.

This rearrangement joins TRBV12-3 or TRBV12-4 to TRBJ2-5, with D unresolved. The CDR3 consists of 13 residues. Trimming removed 5 bases from V and 4 bases from J, with 11 bases in between. CDR3 sequence: CASSNTVGETQYF. The CDR3 bases are TGTGCCAGCAGTAATACAGTTGGAGAGACCCAGTACTTC.

The V call is TRBV27, the J call TRBJ2-1; 9 nucleotides align to TRBD2. The CDR3 is made up of 16 amino acids. Germline V lookup: CDR1 MNHEY, CDR2 SMNVEV (reference sequence). With V trimmed by 7 bases and J by 9 bases, 16 bases remained unmatched. CDR3 sequence reads: CASKSYSGSNNGEQFF. Written as DNA, the CDR3 is TGTGCCAGCAAGAGTTATAGCGGGAGTAACAATGGTGAGCAGTTCTTC.

In this sample, this clone turned up once. The chain combines TRBV9 with TRBJ2-2; 7 bases are shared with TRBD1. Per the germline V gene, CDR1 is SGDLS and CDR2 is YYNGEE. This CDR3 has 19 amino acids. J lost 7 bases, V lost 3 bases, and 21 bases had no gene match. This CDR3 is CASSGVRGQLRGRGGELFF. For the CDR3, the DNA is TGTGCCAGCAGCGGCGTGAGGGGACAGCTCCGAGGAAGGGGCGGGGAGCTGTTTTTT.

In nucleotides, the CDR3 is TGTGCCAGCAGCGATCTTAGCGGGAGGGCCTACAATGAGCAGTTCTTC. Protein product: CASSDLSGRAYNEQFF. The genes are TRBV4-2 and TRBJ2-1; 11 bases match TRBD2. The V segment lost 5 bases and the J segment 2 bases; nucleotides outside the gene matches: 5. Germline loops: CDR1 LGHNA, CDR2 YNFKEQ. The CDR3 totals 16 residues.

The J gene is TRBJ1-6, the V gene TRBV6-1, with D possibly matching TRBD1 (6 bases). CDR1 and CDR2 (germline): MNHNS, SASEGT. Trimming took 3 bases from V and 6 from J, leaving 9 bases between them. The CDR3 is 14 residues long. Written as DNA, the CDR3 is TGTGCCAGCAGTGAGGACAGCCCTAATTCACCCCTCCACTTT. Its translation is CASSEDSPNSPLHF.

J is TRBJ2-7 and V is TRBV4-2; 7 nucleotides match TRBD1. Unmatched junction bases numbered 14, after V lost 2 bases and J lost 13 bases. Germline CDR1 and CDR2: LGHNA and YNFKEQ. The CDR3 extends over 14 amino acids. CDR3 bases: TGTGCCAGCAGCCAACCCCGGGACAGCCATCCCCCCTACTTC. It is translated as CASSQPRDSHPPYF.

The gene calls are TRBV7-2 and TRBJ1-1, with 8 bases identical to TRBD1. The CDR3 contains 14 residues. Germline assignment: CDR1 SGHTA and CDR2 FQGNSA. J gave up 5 bases and V 5 bases, and 7 bases lay outside the gene matches. Here the CDR3 DNA reads TGTGCCAGCAGCAAAACAGGGGGTCGGACTGAAGCTTTCTTT. Its translation: CASSKTGGRTEAFF.

There are a few counts of this clone. The chain carries TRBV7-2 and TRBJ1-6, with TRBD1 as a possible D gene (5 bases). V lost 3 bases and J 10 bases, leaving 19 bases between the germline ends. Per the germline V gene, CDR1 is SGHTA and CDR2 is FQGNSA. The CDR3 totals 16 residues. Written as DNA, the CDR3 is TGTGCCAGCAGCTTGCAGGGCAGGGCAGTGGGCTCACCCCTCCACTTT. Its protein product is CASSLQGRAVGSPLHF.

V is TRBV30 and J is TRBJ2-2; a possible D gene is TRBD1 (6 bases). CDR3 length: 14 residues. Germline lookup yields CDR1 GTSNPN and CDR2 SVGIG (reference sequence). The V gene lost 3 bases and the J gene lost 1 base, with 9 bases spanning the gap. In DNA form, the CDR3 reads TGTGCCTGGAGGAGGACAGTGAACACCGGGGAGCTGTTTTTT. It translates to CAWRRTVNTGELFF.

V is TRBV12-3 or TRBV12-4 and J is TRBJ1-4; D call uncertain. CDR3 length: 13 amino acids. Trimming removed 2 bases from V and 6 bases from J, with 7 bases in between. Here the CDR3 DNA reads TGTGCCAGCAGTTTAACGGTCGATGAAAAACTGTTTTTT. Protein: CASSLTVDEKLFF.

The V call is TRBV2, the J call TRBJ2-7, with D perhaps matching TRBD1 or TRBD2 (5 bases each). The germline V gene encodes CDR1 SNHLY and CDR2 FYNNEI. The CDR3 loop spans 14 amino acids. V was cut by 6 bases and J by 7 bases, with 19 bases left in between. As DNA, the CDR3 is TGTGCCAGCAGAGAACAGGTTCTAGCTCGGGAGCAGTACTTC. Translation: CASREQVLAREQYF. Looking up the rest from reference TRBV2 and TRBJ2-7 gives the full variable domain: EPEVTQTPSHQVTQMGQEVILRCVPISNHLYFYWYRQILGQKVEFLVSFYNNEISEKSEIFDDQFSVERPDGSNFTLKIRSTKLEDSAMYFCASREQVLAREQYFGPGTRLTVT.

This chain uses TRBV10-3 with TRBJ1-2; 9 nucleotides line up with TRBD1. Trimming at V came to 5 bases and at J to 2 bases, leaving 6 bases not matched to a gene. This CDR3 is built from 15 residues. Looked up from germline, CDR1 is ENHRY and CDR2 is SYGVKD. In DNA form, the CDR3 reads TGTGCCATCAGTCGGGACAGGGCGGAAAACTATGGCTACACCTTC. Translating it yields CAISRDRAENYGYTF.

V is TRBV12-5 and J is TRBJ2-1, with a possible D match to TRBD2 (7 bases). Per the germline V gene, CDR1 is LGHNT and CDR2 is FRNRAP. The ends were cut back, 1 base at V and 0 bases at J, with 13 bases in the middle. CDR3 length: 17 residues. CDR3 in amino acids: CASGLDGGHSSYNEQFF. The CDR3 nucleotides read TGTGCTAGTGGTTTGGACGGGGGGCATAGCTCCTACAATGAGCAGTTCTTC.

This sequence joins TRBV14 and TRBJ2-7, with 9 bases that match TRBD1. V was pared by 0 bases and J by 6 bases, with 9 bases of the junction left unmatched. The germline V gene has CDR1 SGHDN and CDR2 FVKESK. The CDR3 is 16 amino acids. The CDR3 region has the DNA TGTGCCAGCAGCCAAGAACACCGGACAGGGGACTCCGAGCAGTACTTC. Translated: CASSQEHRTGDSEQYF.

The genes are TRBV6-5 and TRBJ2-6; D might be TRBD2 (5 bases). V was shortened by 2 bases and J by 2 bases, with 10 bases between the two germline ends. Germline lookup yields CDR1 MNHEY and CDR2 SVGAGI. The CDR3 length is 16 residues. In DNA, the CDR3 is TGTGCCAGCAGTTACGCGGGTGGCCCTGGGGCCAACGTCCTGACTTTC. Translated, it gives CASSYAGGPGANVLTF.